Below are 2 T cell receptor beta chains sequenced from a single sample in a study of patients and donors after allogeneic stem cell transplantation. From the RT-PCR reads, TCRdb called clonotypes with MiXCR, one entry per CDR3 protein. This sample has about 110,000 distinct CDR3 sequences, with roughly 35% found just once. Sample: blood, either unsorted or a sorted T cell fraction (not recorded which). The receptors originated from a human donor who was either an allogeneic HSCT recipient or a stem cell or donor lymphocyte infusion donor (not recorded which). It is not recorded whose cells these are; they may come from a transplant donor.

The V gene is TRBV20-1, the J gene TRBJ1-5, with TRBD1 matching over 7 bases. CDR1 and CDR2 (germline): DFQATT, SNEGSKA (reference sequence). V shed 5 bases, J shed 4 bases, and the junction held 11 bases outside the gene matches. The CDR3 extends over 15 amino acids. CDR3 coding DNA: TGCAGTGCTCCCGAAACGGGACAGTTAAATCAGCCCCAGCATTTT. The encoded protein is CSAPETGQLNQPQHF.

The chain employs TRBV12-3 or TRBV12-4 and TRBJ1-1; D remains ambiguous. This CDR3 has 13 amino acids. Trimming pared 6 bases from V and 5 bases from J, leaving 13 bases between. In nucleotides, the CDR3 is TGTGCCAGCAGACTGCTTTGGGGAACTGAAGCTTTCTTT. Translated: CASRLLWGTEAFF.